These T cell receptor beta chains were read from a single sample in a study of early T cells in non-severe SARS-CoV-2 infection. TCRdb reprocessed the 5' RACE reads via MiXCR and lists one record per CDR3 protein. The sample carries 68,000 or so distinct CDR3 sequences, 10% to 15% recorded once. Sequencing was carried out using whole blood. Receptor source: an adult who was a healthcare worker with PCR-confirmed SARS-CoV-2 infection or an uninfected control (not recorded which). The CDR3 runs from the conserved cysteine through the conserved F or W. A D gene is named only where the DNA matches it firmly. Clone size appears in some rows only: once, few, many, or a class for an expanded clone.

d_call,j_call,clone_size,v_call,cdr3_nt,cdr3_aa
-,TRBJ1-6,once,TRBV5-1,TGCGCCAGCAGCCCGAGGGTGGACATTAATTCACCCCTCCACTTT,CASSPRVDINSPLHF
-,TRBJ1-2,few,TRBV2,TGTGCCAGCAGTGAGCTGGCAGGGGCCAGCTATGGCTACACCTTC,CASSELAGASYGYTF
TRBD2,TRBJ2-3,many,TRBV7-2,TGTGCCAGCAGCTTACTAGCGGGGGGGCCGCAAGATACGCAGTATTTT,CASSLLAGGPQDTQYF
TRBD1,TRBJ2-7,-,TRBV11-1,TGTGCCAGCAGCTTGGCAGGGGGCGGAATCTACGAGCAGTACTTC,CASSLAGGGIYEQYF
-,TRBJ2-6,-,TRBV12-5,TGTGCTAGTGGTCCCGTTACAGGGCACTCAGCTGGGGCCAACGTCCTGACTTTC,CASGPVTGHSAGANVLTF
-,TRBJ2-7,-,TRBV6-1,TGTGCCAGCAGTGGGACATCCCGATCCGAGCAGTACTTC,CASSGTSRSEQYF
-,TRBJ2-7,few,TRBV29-1,TGCAGCGTTGCGACGGCCTACGAGCAGTACTTC,CSVATAYEQYF
-,TRBJ1-1,-,TRBV18,TGTGCCAGCTCATCCTATACGACCGAGACTGAAGCTTTCTTT,CASSSYTTETEAFF
TRBD1,TRBJ2-7,-,TRBV29-1,TGCAGCGTACAGGGGGCGGGGGAGCAGTACTTC,CSVQGAGEQYF
TRBD1,TRBJ2-7,-,TRBV24-1,TGTGCCACCAGCACCGGGACAGGGGGCAACGAGCAGTACTTC,CATSTGTGGNEQYF
-,TRBJ2-1,few,TRBV11-2,TGTGCCAGCAGCTGGGGTGGTTCCTACAATGAGCAGTTCTTC,CASSWGGSYNEQFF
-,TRBJ2-7,-,TRBV19,TGTGCCAGTAGCCGACAGGTTCGCTACGAGCAGTACTTC,CASSRQVRYEQYF
TRBD2,TRBJ2-1,-,TRBV7-2,TGTGCCAGCAGCCGGACTAGCAGGTCCTACAATGAGCAGTTCTTC,CASSRTSRSYNEQFF
-,TRBJ1-5,many,TRBV6-2/TRBV6-3,TGTGCCAGCAGTTACTCTCCTGTGGTCCGGGGGAGCAATCAGCCCCAGCATTTT,CASSYSPVVRGSNQPQHF
-,TRBJ2-2,many,TRBV7-9,TGTGCCAGCAGCTTTCGGCGGCAGAACACCGGGGAGCTGTTTTTT,CASSFRRQNTGELFF
TRBD2,TRBJ2-1,few,TRBV9,TGTGCCAGCAGCGGGCCTAGCGGGGGGTTAGACAATGAGCAGTTCTTC,CASSGPSGGLDNEQFF
-,TRBJ2-2,-,TRBV24-1,TGTGCCACCAGTGCCCTGAACAGCGGGGAGCTGTTTTTT,CATSALNSGELFF
-,TRBJ2-7,few,TRBV7-6,TGTGCCAGCAGCTCCCGGAGCGACAACTCCTACGAGCAGTACTTC,CASSSRSDNSYEQYF
TRBD2,TRBJ2-2,many,TRBV7-8,TGTGCCAGCAGCCGTGGATTGGGTAGCGGGGGCGCGAACACCGGGGAGCTGTTTTTT,CASSRGLGSGGANTGELFF
TRBD2,TRBJ2-1,many,TRBV18,TGTGCCAGCTCATTCTCGGGGGGGCCCTACAATGAGCAGTTCTTC,CASSFSGGPYNEQFF
TRBD1,TRBJ1-2,many,TRBV6-5,TGTGCCAGCTCTCAGGGGGCGCCTAACTATGGCTACACCTTC,CASSQGAPNYGYTF
-,TRBJ2-5,few,TRBV12-3/TRBV12-4,TGTGCCAGCAGTTCCCCCAGCGTAGTAGGGGAGACCCAGTACTTC,CASSSPSVVGETQYF
-,TRBJ2-1,many,TRBV14,TGTGCCAGTAGCAAGGGGGACTACCCCCCTGAGAATGAGCAGTTCTTC,CASSKGDYPPENEQFF
TRBD1,TRBJ1-1,many,TRBV6-1,TGTGCCAGCAGCCGGACAGGCGGGAACACTGAAGCTTTCTTT,CASSRTGGNTEAFF
-,TRBJ2-3,many,TRBV6-2/TRBV6-3,TGTGCCAGCAGTTACCCCGGGGGGCGGGCAGATACGCAGTATTTT,CASSYPGGRADTQYF
-,TRBJ1-1,-,TRBV30,TGTGCCTGGAGCTTGAACACTGAAGCTTTCTTT,CAWSLNTEAFF
-,TRBJ1-1,-,TRBV5-5,TGTGTCAGCAGCCCTTATTCGAGGGGAGGGAACACTGAAGCTTTCTTT,CVSSPYSRGGNTEAFF
TRBD1,TRBJ1-1,-,TRBV6-6,TGTGCCAGCAGCAAGGACAGGGACACTGAAGCTTTCTTT,CASSKDRDTEAFF
TRBD2,TRBJ2-3,-,TRBV3-1,TGTGCCAGCAGCCAAGATGGGATGAGAGCGGGGGCTGATACGCAGTATTTT,CASSQDGMRAGADTQYF
TRBD2,TRBJ2-3,few,TRBV20-1,TGCAGTGCTAGATATCCTAGCGGGGGCACAGATACGCAGTATTTT,CSARYPSGGTDTQYF
-,TRBJ2-3,many,TRBV29-1,TGCAGCGTTGACACAGGTTTCCAGAGCACAGATACGCAGTATTTT,CSVDTGFQSTDTQYF
-,TRBJ1-4,many,TRBV19,TGTGCCAGTAGCCCGCCCGGCGGATCAACTAATGAAAAACTGTTTTTT,CASSPPGGSTNEKLFF
-,TRBJ2-7,few,TRBV21-1,TGTGCCAGCAGCCGGTCCTCCTACGAGCAGTACTTC,CASSRSSYEQYF
TRBD2,TRBJ2-1,many,TRBV11-1,TGTGCCAGCAGCTCCGGGACTAGCGGGGCCAATGAGCAGTTCTTC,CASSSGTSGANEQFF
-,TRBJ2-6,-,TRBV6-2/TRBV6-3,TGTGCCAGCAGTTACTCACCGGGACACCCTACAACCTTTAACTCTGGGGCCAACGTCCTGACTTTC,CASSYSPGHPTTFNSGANVLTF
TRBD2,TRBJ2-3,-,TRBV6-2/TRBV6-3,TGTGCCAGCAGTTACCCTTTGGCTCCGGGGGGTGACACAGATACGCAGTATTTT,CASSYPLAPGGDTDTQYF
-,TRBJ2-6,few,TRBV5-4,TGTGCCAGCAGCTTGTTAGGGTCTGGGGCCAACGTCCTGACTTTC,CASSLLGSGANVLTF